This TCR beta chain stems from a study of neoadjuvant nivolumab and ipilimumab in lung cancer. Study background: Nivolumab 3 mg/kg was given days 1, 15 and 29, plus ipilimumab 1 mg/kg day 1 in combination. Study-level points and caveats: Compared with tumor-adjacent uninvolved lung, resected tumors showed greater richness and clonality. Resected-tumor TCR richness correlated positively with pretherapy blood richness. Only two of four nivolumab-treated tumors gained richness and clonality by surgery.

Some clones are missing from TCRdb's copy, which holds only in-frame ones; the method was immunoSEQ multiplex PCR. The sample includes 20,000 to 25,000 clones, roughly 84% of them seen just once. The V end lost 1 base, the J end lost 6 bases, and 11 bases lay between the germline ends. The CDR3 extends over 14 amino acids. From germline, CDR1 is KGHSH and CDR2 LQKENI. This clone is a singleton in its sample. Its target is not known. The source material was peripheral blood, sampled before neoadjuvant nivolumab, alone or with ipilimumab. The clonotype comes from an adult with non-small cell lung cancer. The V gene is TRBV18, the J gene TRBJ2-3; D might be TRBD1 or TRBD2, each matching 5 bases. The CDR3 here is CASSPQGRDDTQYF. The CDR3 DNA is TGTGCCAGCTCACCACAAGGCAGGGACGATACGCAGTATTTT.